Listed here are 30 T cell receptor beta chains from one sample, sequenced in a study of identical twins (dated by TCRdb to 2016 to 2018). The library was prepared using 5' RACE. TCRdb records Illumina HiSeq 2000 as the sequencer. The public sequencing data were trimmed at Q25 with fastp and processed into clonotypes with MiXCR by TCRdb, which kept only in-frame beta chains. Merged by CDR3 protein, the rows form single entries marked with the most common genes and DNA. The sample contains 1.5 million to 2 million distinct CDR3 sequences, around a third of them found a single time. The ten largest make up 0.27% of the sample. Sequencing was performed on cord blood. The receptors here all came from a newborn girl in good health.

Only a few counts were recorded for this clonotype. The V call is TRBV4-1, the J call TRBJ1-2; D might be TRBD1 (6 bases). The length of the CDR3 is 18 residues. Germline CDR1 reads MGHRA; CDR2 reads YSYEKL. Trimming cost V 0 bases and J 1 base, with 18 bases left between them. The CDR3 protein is CASSQEFTGRPINYGYTF. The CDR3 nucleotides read TGCGCCAGCAGCCAAGAGTTCACAGGGAGACCCATTAACTATGGCTACACCTTC.

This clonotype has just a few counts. For the CDR3, the DNA is TGCAGCGTTGAATGGGGGGAAGAGACCCAGTACTTC. This gives the protein CSVEWGEETQYF. V is TRBV29-1 and J is TRBJ2-5; possibly TRBD2 for D (6 bases). The CDR3 extends over 12 amino acids. Per germline, CDR1 SQVTM and CDR2 ANQGSEA. Between the trimmed V and J ends, which lost 2 bases and 3 bases, there was a span of 7 bases.

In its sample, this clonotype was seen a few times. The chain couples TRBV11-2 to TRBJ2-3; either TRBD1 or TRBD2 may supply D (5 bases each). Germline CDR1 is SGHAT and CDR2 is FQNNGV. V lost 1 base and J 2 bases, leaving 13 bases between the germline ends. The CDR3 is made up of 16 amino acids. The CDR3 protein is CASSLVPGPVTDTQYF. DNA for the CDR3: TGTGCCAGCAGCTTAGTTCCGGGACCGGTCACAGATACGCAGTATTTT.

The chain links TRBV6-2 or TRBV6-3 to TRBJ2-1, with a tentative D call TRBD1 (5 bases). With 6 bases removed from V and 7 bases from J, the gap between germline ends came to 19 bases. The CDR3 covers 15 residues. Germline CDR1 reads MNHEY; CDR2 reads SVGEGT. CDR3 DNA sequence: TGTGCCAGCAGCCACGACAGTACCCGAAGAAATGAGCAGTTCTTC. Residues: CASSHDSTRRNEQFF.

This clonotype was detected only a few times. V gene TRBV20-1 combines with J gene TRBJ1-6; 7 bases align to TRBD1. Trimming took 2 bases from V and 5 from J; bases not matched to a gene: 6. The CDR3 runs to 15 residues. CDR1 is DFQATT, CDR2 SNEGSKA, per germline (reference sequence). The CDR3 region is CSARLQGFHNSPLHF. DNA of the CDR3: TGCAGTGCTAGACTACAGGGGTTCCATAATTCACCCCTCCACTTT.

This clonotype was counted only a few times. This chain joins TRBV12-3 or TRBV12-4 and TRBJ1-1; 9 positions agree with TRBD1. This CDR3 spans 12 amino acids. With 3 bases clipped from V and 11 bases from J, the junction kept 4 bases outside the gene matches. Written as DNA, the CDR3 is TGTGCCAGCAGTTTTAACAGGGGGCACGCTTTCTTT. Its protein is CASSFNRGHAFF.

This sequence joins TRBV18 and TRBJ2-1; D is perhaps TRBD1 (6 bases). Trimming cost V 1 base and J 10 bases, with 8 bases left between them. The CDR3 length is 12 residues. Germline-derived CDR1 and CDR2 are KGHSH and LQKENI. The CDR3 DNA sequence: TGTGCCAGCTCACCACTCGGACAGGAGCAGTTCTTC. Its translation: CASSPLGQEQFF.

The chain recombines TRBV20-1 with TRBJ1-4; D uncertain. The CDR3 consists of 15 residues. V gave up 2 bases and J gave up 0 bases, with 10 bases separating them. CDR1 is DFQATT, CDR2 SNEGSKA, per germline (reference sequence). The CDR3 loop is CSARRVTATNEKLFF. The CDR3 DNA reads TGCAGTGCTAGACGCGTAACTGCAACTAATGAAAAACTGTTTTTT.

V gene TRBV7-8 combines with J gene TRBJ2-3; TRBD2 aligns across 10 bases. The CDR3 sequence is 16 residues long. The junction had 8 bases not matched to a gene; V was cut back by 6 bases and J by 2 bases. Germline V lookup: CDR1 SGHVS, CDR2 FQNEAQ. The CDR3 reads CASSFASGSTTDTQYF. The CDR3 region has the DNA TGTGCCAGCAGTTTTGCTAGCGGGAGCACCACAGATACGCAGTATTTT. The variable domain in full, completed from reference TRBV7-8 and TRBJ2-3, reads GAGVSQSPRYKVAKRGQDVALRCDPISGHVSLFWYQQALGQGPEFLTYFQNEAQLDKSGLPSDRFFAERPEGSVSTLKIQRTQQEDSAVYLCASSFASGSTTDTQYFGPGTRLTVL.

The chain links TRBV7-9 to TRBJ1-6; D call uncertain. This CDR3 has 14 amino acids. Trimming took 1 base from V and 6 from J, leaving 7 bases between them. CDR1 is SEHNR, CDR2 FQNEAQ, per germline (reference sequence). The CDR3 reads CASSLEGFNSPLHF. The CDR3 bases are TGTGCCAGCAGCTTAGAGGGTTTTAATTCACCCCTCCACTTT.

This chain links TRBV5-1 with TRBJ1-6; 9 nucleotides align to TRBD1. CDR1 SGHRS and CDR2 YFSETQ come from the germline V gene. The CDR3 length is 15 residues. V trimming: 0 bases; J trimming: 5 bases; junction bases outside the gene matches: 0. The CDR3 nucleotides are TGCGCCAGCAGCTTGGACAGGGGGCATAATTCACCCCTCCACTTT. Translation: CASSLDRGHNSPLHF.

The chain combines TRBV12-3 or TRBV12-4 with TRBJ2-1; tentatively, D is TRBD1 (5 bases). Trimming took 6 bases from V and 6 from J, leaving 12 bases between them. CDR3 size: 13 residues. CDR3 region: CASRIDRRNEQFF. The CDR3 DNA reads TGTGCCAGCAGAATAGACAGACGCAATGAGCAGTTCTTC.

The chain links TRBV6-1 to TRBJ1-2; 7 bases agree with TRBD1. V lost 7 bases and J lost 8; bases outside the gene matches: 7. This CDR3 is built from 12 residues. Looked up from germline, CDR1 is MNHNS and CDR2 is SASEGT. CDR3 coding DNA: TGTGCCAGCACCAAAGACAGGGCGGGCTACACCTTC. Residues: CASTKDRAGYTF.

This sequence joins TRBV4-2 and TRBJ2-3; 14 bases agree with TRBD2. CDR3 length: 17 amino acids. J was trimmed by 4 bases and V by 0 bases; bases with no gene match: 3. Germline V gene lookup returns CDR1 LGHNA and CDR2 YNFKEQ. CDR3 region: CASSQDRTSGRPDTQYF. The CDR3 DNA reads TGTGCCAGCAGCCAAGATAGGACTAGCGGGAGGCCAGATACGCAGTATTTT.

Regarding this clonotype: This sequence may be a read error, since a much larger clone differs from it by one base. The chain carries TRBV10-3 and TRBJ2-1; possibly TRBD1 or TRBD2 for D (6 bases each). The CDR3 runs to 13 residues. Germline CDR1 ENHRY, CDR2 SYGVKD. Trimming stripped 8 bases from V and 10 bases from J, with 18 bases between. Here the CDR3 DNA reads TGTGCCATCGGGGGGACATTCTCCTACGAGCAGTTCTTC. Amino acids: CAIGGTFSYEQFF.

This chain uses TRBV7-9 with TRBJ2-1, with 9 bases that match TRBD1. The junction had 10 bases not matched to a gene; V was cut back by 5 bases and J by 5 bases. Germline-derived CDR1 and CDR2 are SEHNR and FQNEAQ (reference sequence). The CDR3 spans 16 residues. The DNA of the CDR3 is TGTGCCAGCAGCCTGCCAACAGGGGGCACAGACAATGAGCAGTTCTTC. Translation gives CASSLPTGGTDNEQFF.

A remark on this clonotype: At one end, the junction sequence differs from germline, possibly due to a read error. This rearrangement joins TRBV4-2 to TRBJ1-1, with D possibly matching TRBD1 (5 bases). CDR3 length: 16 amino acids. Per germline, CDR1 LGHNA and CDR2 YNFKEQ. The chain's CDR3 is CASNQEFDSSNTEAFF. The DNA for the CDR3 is TGTGCCAGCAACCAAGAATTCGACAGCTCGAACACTGAAGCTTTCTTT.

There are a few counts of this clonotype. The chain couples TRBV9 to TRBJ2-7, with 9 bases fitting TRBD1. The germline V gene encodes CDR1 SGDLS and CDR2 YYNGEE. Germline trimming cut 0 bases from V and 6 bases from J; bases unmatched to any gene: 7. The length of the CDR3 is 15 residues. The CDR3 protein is CASSVVQGALSEQYF. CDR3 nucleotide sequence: TGTGCCAGCAGCGTAGTACAGGGGGCGTTATCCGAGCAGTACTTC.

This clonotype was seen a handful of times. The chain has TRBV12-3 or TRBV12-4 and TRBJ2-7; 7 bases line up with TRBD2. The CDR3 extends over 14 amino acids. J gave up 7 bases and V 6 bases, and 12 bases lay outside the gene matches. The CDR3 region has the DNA TGTGCCAGCAGCGCGACCCGACGCGGGGGTGAGCAGTACTTC. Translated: CASSATRRGGEQYF.

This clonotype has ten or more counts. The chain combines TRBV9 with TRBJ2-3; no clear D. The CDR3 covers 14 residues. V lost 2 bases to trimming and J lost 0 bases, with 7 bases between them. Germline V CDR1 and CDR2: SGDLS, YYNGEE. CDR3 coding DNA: TGTGCCAGCAGCGTGGTCTCTAGCACAGATACGCAGTATTTT. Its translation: CASSVVSSTDTQYF.

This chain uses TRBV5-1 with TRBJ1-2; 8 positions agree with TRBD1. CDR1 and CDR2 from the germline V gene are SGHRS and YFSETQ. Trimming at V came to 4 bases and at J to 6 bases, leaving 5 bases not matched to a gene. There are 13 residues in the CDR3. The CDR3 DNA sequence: TGCGCCAGCAGCGCCAACAGGGGGGATGGCTACACCTTC. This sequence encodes CASSANRGDGYTF. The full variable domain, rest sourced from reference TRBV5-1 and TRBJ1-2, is KAGVTQTPRYLIKTRGQQVTLSCSPISGHRSVSWYQQTPGQGLQFLFEYFSETQRNKGNFPGRFSGRQFSNSRSEMNVSTLELGDSALYLCASSANRGDGYTFGSGTRLTVV.

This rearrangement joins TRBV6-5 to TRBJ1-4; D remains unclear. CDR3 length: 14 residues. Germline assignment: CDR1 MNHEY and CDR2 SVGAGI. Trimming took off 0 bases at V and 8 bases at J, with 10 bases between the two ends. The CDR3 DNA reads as TGTGCCAGCAGTTACTCACGGAATGGGGAAAAACTGTTTTTT. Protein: CASSYSRNGEKLFF.

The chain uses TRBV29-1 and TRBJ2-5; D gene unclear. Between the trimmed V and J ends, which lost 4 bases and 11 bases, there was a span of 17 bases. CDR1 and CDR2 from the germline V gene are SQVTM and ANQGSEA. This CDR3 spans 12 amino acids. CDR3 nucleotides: TGCAGCGTTGTCGGGTTCTACAATGAGCAGTACTTC. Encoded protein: CSVVGFYNEQYF.

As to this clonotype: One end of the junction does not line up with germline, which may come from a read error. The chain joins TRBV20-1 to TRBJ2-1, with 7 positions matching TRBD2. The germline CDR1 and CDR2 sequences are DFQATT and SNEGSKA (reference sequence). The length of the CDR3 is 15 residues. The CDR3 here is CSARNLVGGNNEQFF. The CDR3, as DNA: TGTAGTGCTAGAAATCTTGTGGGGGGGAACAATGAGCAGTTCTTC.

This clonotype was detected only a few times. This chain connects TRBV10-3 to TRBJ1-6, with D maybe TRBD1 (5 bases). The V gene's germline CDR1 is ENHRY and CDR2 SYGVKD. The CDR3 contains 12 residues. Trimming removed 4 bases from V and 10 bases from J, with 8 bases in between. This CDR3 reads CAISGRGSPLHF. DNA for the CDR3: TGTGCCATCAGTGGTAGGGGATCACCCCTCCACTTT.

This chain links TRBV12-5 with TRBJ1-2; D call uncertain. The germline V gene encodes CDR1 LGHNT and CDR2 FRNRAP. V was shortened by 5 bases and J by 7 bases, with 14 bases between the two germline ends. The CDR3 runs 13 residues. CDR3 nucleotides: TGTGCTAGTGGTCTCTCTCGTGGCCGTGGCTACACCTTC. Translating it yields CASGLSRGRGYTF.

CDR3 amino acids: CAWSVSGISGYTF. CDR3 bases: TGTGCCTGGAGTGTATCGGGGATCTCTGGCTACACCTTC. J is TRBJ1-2 and V is TRBV30; no clear D. Germline assignment: CDR1 GTSNPN and CDR2 SVGIG (reference sequence). The CDR3 has 13 residues. The V and J ends lost 0 bases and 7 bases respectively, with 12 bases between them.

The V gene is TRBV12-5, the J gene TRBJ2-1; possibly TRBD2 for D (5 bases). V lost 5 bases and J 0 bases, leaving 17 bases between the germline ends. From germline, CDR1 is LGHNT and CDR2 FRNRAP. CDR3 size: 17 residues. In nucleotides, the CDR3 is TGTGCTAGTGGTCCACGGCAGCGGATGAGCTCCTACAATGAGCAGTTCTTC. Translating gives CASGPRQRMSSYNEQFF.

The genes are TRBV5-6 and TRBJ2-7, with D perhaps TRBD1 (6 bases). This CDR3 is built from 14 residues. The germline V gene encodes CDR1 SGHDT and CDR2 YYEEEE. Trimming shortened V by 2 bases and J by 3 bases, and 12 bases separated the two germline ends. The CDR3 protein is CASSFWQGIYEQYF. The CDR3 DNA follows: TGTGCCAGCAGCTTTTGGCAGGGGATCTACGAGCAGTACTTC.

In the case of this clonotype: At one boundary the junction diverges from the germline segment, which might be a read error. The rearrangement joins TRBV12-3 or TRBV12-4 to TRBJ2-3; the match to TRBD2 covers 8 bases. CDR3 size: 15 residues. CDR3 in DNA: TGTGCCAGCATCCCGGGACTAGGAAAGGCAGATACGCGGTATTTT. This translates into CASIPGLGKADTRYF.